This T cell receptor (beta chain) was observed in a study of blood T cell repertoires in COVID-19. About the research overall: The United States, Italy and Spain supplied acute and convalescent COVID-19 samples. Sample material is recorded as cDNA or gDNA derived from T cells, B-cell-depleted T cells, or PBMCs.

This CDR3 comprises 15 residues. The germline V gene has CDR1 MNHEY and CDR2 SVGAGI. Trimming at V came to 0 bases and at J to 8 bases, leaving 6 bases not matched to a gene. Profiling relied on immunoSEQ multiplex PCR, and the TCRdb table lists in-frame clones only, not all of them. The top ten hold 2.5% to 3.5% of the sample, which has about 210,000 clones, about 86% seen once. The sample consisted of peripheral blood. The source is a man aged 50 to 60 with active or convalescent COVID-19. The rearrangement joins TRBV6-5 to TRBJ1-2, with 10 bases aligning to TRBD1. This chain's CDR3 is CASSYSRTGGSGYTF. The CDR3 nucleotides read TGTGCCAGCAGTTACTCCAGGACAGGGGGGAGCGGCTACACCTTC.